The clone carrying this T cell receptor (beta chain) was seen only once. Its antigen is not identified. Generated by immunoSEQ multiplex PCR, the TCRdb table keeps only in-frame clones and is missing some. The sample records under 65,000 clones, around 81% being singletons. The entry originates in a study of T cells in localized non-small cell lung cancer. Study-level findings and limits: Uninvolved adjacent lung showed higher T cell clonality than tumor.

The CDR3 has 15 amino acids. Germline V lookup: CDR1 SGHRS, CDR2 YFSETQ. The V and J ends lost 0 bases and 7 bases respectively, with 13 bases between them. The chain couples TRBV5-1 to TRBJ2-2; a weak D match, TRBD2 (6 bases). The receptor comes from a female donor aged 60 or older with stage II squamous cell lung carcinoma. The input for sequencing was peripheral blood, taken before any cancer treatment. CDR3 residues: CASSLEYGGSGELFF. The CDR3 bases are TGCGCCAGCAGCTTGGAGTACGGGGGTAGCGGGGAGCTGTTTTTT.